The 14 T cell receptor beta chains below come from one sample, sequenced in a study of CD8+ T cells in alopecia areata. cDNA reverse transcribed from extracted RNA served as the sequencing template. Assay: immunoSEQ multiplex PCR; the TCRdb copy retains only in-frame clones and omits some. The sample gives some 120,000 clones, over 50% of which show up once; 4.5% to 5.5% is in the top ten. The sequencing here drew on CD4+ T cells sorted from blood, taken at week 0. The source is a human donor with alopecia areata.

CDR3 sequence: CASRYSNQPQHF. Here the CDR3 DNA reads TGTGCCAGCAGGTATAGCAATCAGCCCCAGCATTTT. V and J are TRBV9 and TRBJ1-5; no reliable D call. Germline lookup yields CDR1 SGDLS and CDR2 YYNGEE. Trimming removed 5 bases from V and 0 bases from J, with 3 bases in between. CDR3 length equals 12 residues. Combining the CDR3 with reference TRBV9 and TRBJ1-5 gives the whole variable domain DSGVTQTPKHLITATGQRVTLRCSPRSGDLSVYWYQQSLDQGLQFLIQYYNGEERAKGNILERFSAQQFPDLHSELNLSSLELGDSALYFCASRYSNQPQHFGDGTRLSIL.

V is TRBV11-2 and J is TRBJ2-7; 10 bases are a match to TRBD1. V gave up 6 bases and J gave up 1 base; unmatched junction bases: 3. The CDR3 loop spans 14 amino acids. Germline V gene lookup returns CDR1 SGHAT and CDR2 FQNNGV. DNA of the CDR3: TGTGCCAGCAGACGGACAGGGGGTTCCTACGAGCAGTACTTC. Translating gives CASRRTGGSYEQYF.

This clone was observed a few times. V and J are TRBV28 and TRBJ2-2; D tentatively reads TRBD1 or TRBD2 (5 bases each). V gave up 6 bases and J gave up 1 base, with 9 bases separating them. The V gene's germline CDR1 is MDHEN and CDR2 SYDVKM. The CDR3 is made up of 14 amino acids. This CDR3 reads CASRGTVNTGELFF. CDR3 DNA sequence: TGTGCCAGCAGAGGGACGGTGAACACCGGGGAGCTGTTTTTT.

The chain combines TRBV4-1 with TRBJ2-1; 7 nucleotides align to TRBD2. The CDR3 extends over 13 amino acids. V lost 1 base, J lost 7 bases, and 1 base stayed unmatched. Germline V gene data show CDR1 as MGHRA and CDR2 as YSYEKL. The CDR3 here is CASSQGTRNEQFF. CDR3 DNA sequence: TGCGCCAGCAGCCAAGGGACTAGAAATGAGCAGTTCTTC.

In its sample, this clone was seen a few times. J is TRBJ2-5 and V is TRBV28; perhaps TRBD2 as D (5 bases). The CDR3 consists of 16 residues. Germline values: CDR1 MDHEN, CDR2 SYDVKM. Trimming left V 3 bases short and J 2 bases short, with 16 bases between. Here the CDR3 DNA reads TGTGCCAGCAGTTTCGGTTCCGGGAACGGGCAAGAGACCCAGTACTTC. Its translation is CASSFGSGNGQETQYF.

This clone has a handful of counts. V is TRBV28 and J is TRBJ1-2; 7 bases map to TRBD1. The CDR3 runs 16 residues. J lost 5 bases, V lost 3 bases, and 12 bases had no gene match. Germline assignment: CDR1 MDHEN and CDR2 SYDVKM. In DNA form, the CDR3 reads TGTGCCAGCAGTTTTAAGGGCGGGGAGGGGGCGTATGGCTACACCTTC. Translated: CASSFKGGEGAYGYTF.

The V call is TRBV5-1, the J call TRBJ2-3; a weak D match, TRBD2 (5 bases). V lost 4 bases to trimming and J lost 0 bases, with 6 bases between them. Germline CDR1 and CDR2: SGHRS and YFSETQ. This CDR3 region has 13 residues. The CDR3 protein is CASSGSSTDTQYF. CDR3 sequence (DNA): TGCGCCAGCAGCGGGAGCAGCACAGATACGCAGTATTTT.

This chain links TRBV18 with TRBJ2-5; TRBD1 matches at 7 bases. Germline V gene lookup returns CDR1 KGHSH and CDR2 LQKENI. The CDR3 sequence is 13 residues long. V lost 0 bases to trimming and J lost 7 bases; unmatched junction nucleotides: 2. The CDR3 sequence is CASSPPDRPTQYF. CDR3 in DNA: TGTGCCAGCTCACCACCGGACAGGCCGACCCAGTACTTC.

CDR3 DNA: TGTGCCTGGAGTGTCTCCTACGAGCAGTACTTC. Its translation: CAWSVSYEQYF. The chain has TRBV30 and TRBJ2-7; no reliable D call. Germline CDR1 is GTSNPN and CDR2 is SVGIG (reference sequence). The CDR3 is 11 amino acids. V was clipped by 0 bases and J by 0 bases, with 0 bases between them.

V usage is TRBV5-6 and J usage is TRBJ2-5, with a tentative D call TRBD2 (5 bases). The CDR3 has 14 amino acids. Germline CDR1 and CDR2: SGHDT and YYEEEE. V lost 3 bases and J 1 base, leaving 10 bases between the germline ends. In DNA form, the CDR3 reads TGTGCCAGCAGCTCCGGACTTTTCCAAGAGACCCAGTACTTC. Protein: CASSSGLFQETQYF.

The V gene is TRBV4-2, the J gene TRBJ2-2; D not resolved. Trimming cost V 1 base and J 4 bases, with 16 bases left between them. CDR3 length equals 17 residues. Germline CDR1 and CDR2: LGHNA and YNFKEQ. CDR3 nucleotide sequence: TGTGCCAGCAGCCAAGGCGTAGCATATACCCCCACCGGGGAGCTGTTTTTT. This translates into CASSQGVAYTPTGELFF.

This chain joins TRBV11-2 and TRBJ2-2; D uncertain. Trimming removed 4 bases at V and 3 bases at J, with 6 bases between. CDR3 length equals 13 residues. Germline loops: CDR1 SGHAT, CDR2 FQNNGV. DNA of the CDR3: TGTGCCAGCAGCTCAGACTACACCGGGGAGCTGTTTTTT. It codes for CASSSDYTGELFF.

The genes are TRBV19 and TRBJ1-5, with a tentative D call TRBD1 (5 bases). V was clipped by 3 bases and J by 5 bases, with 23 bases between them. The CDR3 contains 18 residues. Looked up from germline, CDR1 is LNHDA and CDR2 is SQIVND (reference sequence). The CDR3 DNA reads as TGTGCCAGTAGTATCGGGCCCACCCGTCAAGGGGTAGATCAGCCCCAGCATTTT. Translated, it gives CASSIGPTRQGVDQPQHF.

The gene calls are TRBV6-4 and TRBJ2-2; no firm D call. Looked up from germline, CDR1 is MRHNA and CDR2 is SNTAGT. This CDR3 contains 14 residues. V lost 6 bases and J 2 bases, leaving 10 bases between the germline ends. The CDR3 coding sequence is TGTGCCAGCAGCGAAAGGATTAACACCGGGGAGCTGTTTTTT. This gives the protein CASSERINTGELFF.